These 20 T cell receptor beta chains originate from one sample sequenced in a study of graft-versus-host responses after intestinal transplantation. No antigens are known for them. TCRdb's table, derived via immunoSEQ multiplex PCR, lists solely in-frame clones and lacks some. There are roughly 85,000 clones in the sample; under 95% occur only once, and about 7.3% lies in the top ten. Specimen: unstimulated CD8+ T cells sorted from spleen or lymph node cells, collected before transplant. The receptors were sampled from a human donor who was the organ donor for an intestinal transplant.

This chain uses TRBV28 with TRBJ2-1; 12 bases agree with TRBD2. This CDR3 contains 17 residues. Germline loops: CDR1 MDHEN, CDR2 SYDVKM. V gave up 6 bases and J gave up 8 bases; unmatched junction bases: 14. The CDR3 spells CASSPGTSGSQGDEQFF. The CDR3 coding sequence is TGTGCCAGCAGCCCTGGGACTAGCGGGTCCCAGGGGGATGAGCAGTTCTTC.

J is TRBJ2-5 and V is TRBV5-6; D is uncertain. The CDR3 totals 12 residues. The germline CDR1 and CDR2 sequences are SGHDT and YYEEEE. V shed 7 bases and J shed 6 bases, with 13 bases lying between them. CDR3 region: CASGWSGQTQYF. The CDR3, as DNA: TGTGCCAGCGGTTGGTCTGGACAGACCCAGTACTTC.

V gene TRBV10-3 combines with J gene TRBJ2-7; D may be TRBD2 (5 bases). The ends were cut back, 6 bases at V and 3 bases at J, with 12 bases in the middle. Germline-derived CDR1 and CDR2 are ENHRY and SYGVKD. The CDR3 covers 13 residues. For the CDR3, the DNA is TGTGCCATCAGGACCGGGATCCTCTACGAGCAGTACTTC. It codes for CAIRTGILYEQYF.

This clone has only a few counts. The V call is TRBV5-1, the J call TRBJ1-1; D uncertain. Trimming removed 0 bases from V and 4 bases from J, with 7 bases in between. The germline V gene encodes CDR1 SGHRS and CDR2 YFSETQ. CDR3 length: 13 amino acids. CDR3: CASSLEVGTEAFF. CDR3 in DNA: TGCGCCAGCAGCTTGGAGGTAGGCACTGAAGCTTTCTTT. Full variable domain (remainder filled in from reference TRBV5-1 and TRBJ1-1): KAGVTQTPRYLIKTRGQQVTLSCSPISGHRSVSWYQQTPGQGLQFLFEYFSETQRNKGNFPGRFSGRQFSNSRSEMNVSTLELGDSALYLCASSLEVGTEAFFGQGTRLTVV.

For the CDR3, the DNA is TGTGCCAGCAGCTTAGCGGACTACAATGAGCAGTTCTTC. It codes for CASSLADYNEQFF. J is TRBJ2-1 and V is TRBV5-6; tentative D call: TRBD2 (5 bases). The length of the CDR3 is 13 residues. V lost 2 bases and J lost 3, with 6 bases in between. Germline lookup yields CDR1 SGHDT and CDR2 YYEEEE.

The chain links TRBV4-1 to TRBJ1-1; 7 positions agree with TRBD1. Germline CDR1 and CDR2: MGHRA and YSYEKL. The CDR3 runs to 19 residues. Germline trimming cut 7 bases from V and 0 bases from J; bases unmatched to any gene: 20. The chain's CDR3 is CASKGGTVHPGIMNTEAFF. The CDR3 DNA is TGCGCCAGCAAGGGCGGGACAGTTCACCCAGGGATCATGAACACTGAAGCTTTCTTT.

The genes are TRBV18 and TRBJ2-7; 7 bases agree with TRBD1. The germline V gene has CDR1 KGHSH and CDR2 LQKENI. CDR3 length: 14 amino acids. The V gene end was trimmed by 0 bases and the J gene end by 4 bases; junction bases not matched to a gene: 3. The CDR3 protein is CASSPPGQRYEQYF. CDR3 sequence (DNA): TGTGCCAGCTCACCACCGGGACAGAGATACGAGCAGTACTTC.

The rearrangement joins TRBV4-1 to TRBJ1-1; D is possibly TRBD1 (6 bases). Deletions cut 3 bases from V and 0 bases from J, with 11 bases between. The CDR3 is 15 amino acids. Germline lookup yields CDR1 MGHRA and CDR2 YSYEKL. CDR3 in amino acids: CASSQHGGMNTEAFF. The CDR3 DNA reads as TGCGCCAGCAGCCAGCACGGGGGCATGAACACTGAAGCTTTCTTT.

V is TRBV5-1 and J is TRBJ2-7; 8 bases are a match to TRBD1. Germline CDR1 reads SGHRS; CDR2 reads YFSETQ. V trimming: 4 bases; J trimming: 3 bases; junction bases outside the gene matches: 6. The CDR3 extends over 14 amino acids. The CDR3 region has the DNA TGCGCCAGCAGCCCTGGGACAGGTCTCTACGAGCAGTACTTC. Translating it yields CASSPGTGLYEQYF.

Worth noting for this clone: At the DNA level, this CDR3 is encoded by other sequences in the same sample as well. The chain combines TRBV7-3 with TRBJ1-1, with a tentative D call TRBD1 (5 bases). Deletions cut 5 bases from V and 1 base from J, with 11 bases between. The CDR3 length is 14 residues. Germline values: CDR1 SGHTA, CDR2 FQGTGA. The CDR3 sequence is CASSLGTGNTEAFF. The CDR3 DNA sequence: TGTGCCAGCAGCCTAGGGACGGGGAACACTGAAGCTTTCTTT.

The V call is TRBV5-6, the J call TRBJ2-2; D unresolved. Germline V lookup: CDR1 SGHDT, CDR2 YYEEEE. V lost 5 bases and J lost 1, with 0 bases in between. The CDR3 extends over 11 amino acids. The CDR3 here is CASRNTGELFF. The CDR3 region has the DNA TGTGCCAGCAGGAACACCGGGGAGCTGTTTTTT.

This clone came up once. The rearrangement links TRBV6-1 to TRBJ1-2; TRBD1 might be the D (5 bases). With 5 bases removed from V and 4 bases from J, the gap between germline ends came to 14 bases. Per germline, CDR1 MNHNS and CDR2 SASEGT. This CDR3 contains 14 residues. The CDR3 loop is CASSFGAELYGYTF. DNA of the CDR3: TGTGCCAGCAGTTTCGGGGCGGAGCTCTATGGCTACACCTTC.

The CDR3 DNA is TGTGCCAGCAGCCAAACCGGGTATGGCTACGAGCAGTACTTC. It codes for CASSQTGYGYEQYF. V gene TRBV4-2 combines with J gene TRBJ2-7; D remains ambiguous. V lost 2 bases to trimming and J lost 3 bases, with 11 bases between them. The CDR3 consists of 14 residues. CDR1 is LGHNA and CDR2 is YNFKEQ in the germline V gene.

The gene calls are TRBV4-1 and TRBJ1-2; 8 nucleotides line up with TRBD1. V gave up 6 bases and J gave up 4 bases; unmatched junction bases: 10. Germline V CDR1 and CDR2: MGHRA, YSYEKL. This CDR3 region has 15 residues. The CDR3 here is CASRSPKTGVYGYTF. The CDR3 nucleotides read TGCGCCAGCAGGTCTCCAAAGACAGGGGTCTATGGCTACACCTTC.

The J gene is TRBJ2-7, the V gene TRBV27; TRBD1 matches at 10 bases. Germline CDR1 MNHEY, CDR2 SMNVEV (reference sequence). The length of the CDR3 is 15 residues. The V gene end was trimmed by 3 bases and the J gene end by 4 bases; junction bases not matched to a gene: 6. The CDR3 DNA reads TGTGCCAGCAGTTTGTCCACGGGACAGGGGTACGAGCAGTACTTC. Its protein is CASSLSTGQGYEQYF.

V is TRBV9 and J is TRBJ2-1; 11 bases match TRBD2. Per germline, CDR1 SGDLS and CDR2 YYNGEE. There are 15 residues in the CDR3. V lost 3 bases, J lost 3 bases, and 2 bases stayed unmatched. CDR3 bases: TGTGCCAGCAGCGCGGGACTAGCGGACTACAATGAGCAGTTCTTC. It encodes CASSAGLADYNEQFF. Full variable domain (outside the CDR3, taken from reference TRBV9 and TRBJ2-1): DSGVTQTPKHLITATGQRVTLRCSPRSGDLSVYWYQQSLDQGLQFLIQYYNGEERAKGNILERFSAQQFPDLHSELNLSSLELGDSALYFCASSAGLADYNEQFFGPGTRLTVL.

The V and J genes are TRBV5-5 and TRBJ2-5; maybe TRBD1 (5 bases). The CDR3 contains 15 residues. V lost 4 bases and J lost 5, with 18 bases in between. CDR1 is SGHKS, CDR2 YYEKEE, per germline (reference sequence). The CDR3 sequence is CASSTTGHSIETQYF. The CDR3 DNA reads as TGTGCCAGCAGCACTACAGGACACTCTATTGAGACCCAGTACTTC.

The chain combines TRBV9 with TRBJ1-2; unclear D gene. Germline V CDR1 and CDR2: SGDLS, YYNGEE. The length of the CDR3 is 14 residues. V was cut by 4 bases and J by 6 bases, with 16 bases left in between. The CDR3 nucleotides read TGTGCCAGCAGCTCGCAGGTTTTGGTCAATGGCTACACCTTC. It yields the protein CASSSQVLVNGYTF.

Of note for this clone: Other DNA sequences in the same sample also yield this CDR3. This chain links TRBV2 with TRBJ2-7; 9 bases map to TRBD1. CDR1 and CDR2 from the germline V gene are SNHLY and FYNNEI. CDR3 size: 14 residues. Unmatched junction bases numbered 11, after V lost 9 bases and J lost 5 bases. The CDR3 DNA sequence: TGTGCCAGTCACGCCGGGACAGGGCAGAACGAGCAGTACTTC. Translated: CASHAGTGQNEQYF.

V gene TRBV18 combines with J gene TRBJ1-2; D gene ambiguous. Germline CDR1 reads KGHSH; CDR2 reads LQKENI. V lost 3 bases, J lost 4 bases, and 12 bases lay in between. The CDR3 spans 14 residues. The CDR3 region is CASSPLGGPYGYTF. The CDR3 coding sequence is TGTGCCAGCTCACCTTTGGGCGGACCCTATGGCTACACCTTC.